This entry is about one TCR beta chain. This record comes from a study of blood T cell repertoires in COVID-19. The CDR3 spans 13 residues. J gave up 4 bases and V 3 bases, and 2 bases lay outside the gene matches. Germline lookup yields CDR1 LNHDA and CDR2 SQIVND (reference sequence). TCRdb's copy holds only in-frame clones and misses some; the assay was immunoSEQ multiplex PCR. The profile shows over 55,000 clones, approximately 78% of them singletons. The sequenced material came from PBMCs or T cells enriched from blood (not recorded which). This receptor was taken from a woman in her forties with acute COVID-19. The rearrangement links TRBV19 to TRBJ1-2, with 7 bases matching TRBD1. The CDR3 region is CASSMTGTYGYTF. As DNA, the CDR3 is TGTGCCAGTAGTATGACAGGGACCTATGGCTACACCTTC.